The 21 T cell receptor beta chains below come from one sample, sequenced in a study of somatic mutations in cytotoxic T cells in rheumatoid arthritis (TCRdb year 2017). Library preparation used the immunoSEQ multiplex PCR assay. Entries here come from immuneACCESS through TCRdb and include only in-frame sequences with V and J called. Some clones fail to appear in such tables; in the studies checked, an unresolved V gene covers under half of the shortfall, and the cause of the remainder is unknown. The sample records under 11,000 clones, under 85% of which are singletons. The ten largest clones capture 20% to 25% of the sample. The source material was CD8+ T cells sorted from blood. All receptors derive from a man aged 45-60 years in good health.

This chain joins TRBV5-6 and TRBJ2-1, with D perhaps TRBD2 (6 bases). The CDR3 consists of 17 residues. The germline V gene encodes CDR1 SGHDT and CDR2 YYEEEE. Trimming took 0 bases from V and 4 from J, leaving 17 bases between them. The CDR3 is CASSLAYAGSPYNEQFF. The CDR3 region has the DNA TGTGCCAGCAGCTTGGCCTATGCGGGATCACCGTACAATGAGCAGTTCTTC.

Sample share makes this clone medium-sized (0.01 to 0.1%). The rearrangement links TRBV7-9 to TRBJ2-1; 13 bases map to TRBD2. Unmatched junction bases numbered 6, after V lost 3 bases and J lost 10 bases. This CDR3 region has 15 residues. The germline gives CDR1 SEHNR, CDR2 FQNEAQ (reference sequence). The CDR3 spells CASSFGGLAGKEQFF. The CDR3 coding sequence is TGTGCCAGCAGCTTTGGGGGACTAGCGGGGAAGGAGCAGTTCTTC. Complete variable domain (other parts from reference TRBV7-9 and TRBJ2-1): DTGVSQNPRHKITKRGQNVTFRCDPISEHNRLYWYRQTLGQGPEFLTYFQNEAQLEKSRLLSDRFSAERPKGSFSTLEIQRTEQGDSAMYLCASSFGGLAGKEQFFGPGTRLTVL.

This clone has just one count. This chain connects TRBV28 to TRBJ1-5; 8 nucleotides align to TRBD1. The CDR3 loop spans 12 amino acids. In germline, CDR1 is MDHEN, CDR2 SYDVKM. With 10 bases clipped from V and 4 bases from J, the junction kept 3 bases outside the gene matches. This chain's CDR3 is CATTGGNQPQHF. DNA for the CDR3: TGTGCCACAACAGGGGGGAATCAGCCCCAGCATTTT.

The chain combines TRBV7-7 with TRBJ1-3; no reliable D call. The CDR3 runs to 15 residues. The V end was cut by 3 bases, the J end by 5 bases, with 14 bases between. Germline assignment: CDR1 SSHAT and CDR2 FNYEAQ (reference sequence). CDR3: CASSFSRGGRNTIYF. CDR3 DNA: TGTGCCAGCAGCTTCTCCAGAGGAGGCAGAAACACCATATATTTT.

This clone appeared a single time. The chain employs TRBV6-5 and TRBJ1-2, with D unresolved. The length of the CDR3 is 13 residues. CDR1 is MNHEY, CDR2 SVGAGI, per germline. Deletions cut 6 bases from V and 7 bases from J, with 15 bases between. The CDR3 is CASSPGSPLGYTF. In DNA, the CDR3 is TGTGCCAGCAGCCCCGGGTCCCCCCTTGGCTACACCTTC.

This chain uses TRBV13 with TRBJ2-7, with D unclear. In germline, CDR1 is PRHDT, CDR2 FYEKMQ (reference sequence). The CDR3 has 13 residues. The V gene lost 0 bases and the J gene lost 0 bases, with 3 bases spanning the gap. CDR3 protein: CASSLGASYEQYF. The CDR3 nucleotides are TGTGCCAGCAGCTTAGGGGCCTCCTACGAGCAGTACTTC.

The chain links TRBV28 to TRBJ1-2; tentatively, D is TRBD1 (5 bases). The CDR3 extends over 16 amino acids. Germline V gene lookup returns CDR1 MDHEN and CDR2 SYDVKM. V lost 6 bases and J 1 base, leaving 18 bases between the germline ends. In DNA, the CDR3 is TGTGCCAGCAGCAGAATACTGGGGGGGGTTAACTATGGCTACACCTTC. Its translation: CASSRILGGVNYGYTF.

V usage is TRBV2 and J usage is TRBJ2-7; the match to TRBD1 covers 7 bases. Germline V lookup: CDR1 SNHLY, CDR2 FYNNEI. V lost 8 bases and J lost 2; bases outside the gene matches: 9. This CDR3 contains 14 residues. CDR3 sequence (DNA): TGTGCCAGCCATGGTTCGGGACAGACCTACGAGCAGTACTTC. It encodes CASHGSGQTYEQYF.

V is TRBV7-9 and J is TRBJ1-3; a weak D match, TRBD1 (5 bases). V lost 1 base, J lost 1 base, and 8 bases lay in between. The CDR3 is 15 amino acids. Looked up from germline, CDR1 is SEHNR and CDR2 is FQNEAQ (reference sequence). This chain's CDR3 is CASSLGTLSGNTIYF. CDR3 coding DNA: TGTGCCAGCAGCTTAGGGACACTATCTGGAAACACCATATATTTT.

The genes are TRBV21-1 and TRBJ1-2. TRBV21-1 is listed as a pseudogene. The CDR3 spans 15 residues. The CDR3 bases are TGTGCCAGCAGAGCGGGCAACAGGATGGACTATGGCTACACCTTC. Its protein product is CASRAGNRMDYGYTF.

The chain joins TRBV28 to TRBJ2-7; 9 bases align to TRBD1. This CDR3 has 16 residues. The junction had 12 bases not matched to a gene; V was cut back by 7 bases and J by 2 bases. Germline-derived CDR1 and CDR2 are MDHEN and SYDVKM. In DNA, the CDR3 is TGTGCCAGCAAAATCTCACCGGGACAGGGCACCTACGAGCAGTACTTC. Translating gives CASKISPGQGTYEQYF.

V and J are TRBV27 and TRBJ1-2; 8 bases fit TRBD1. The trim removed 0 bases at V and 7 bases at J, leaving 7 bases unmatched. This CDR3 comprises 15 residues. Germline lookup yields CDR1 MNHEY and CDR2 SMNVEV (reference sequence). The CDR3, as DNA: TGTGCCAGCAGTTTATCGCCAGGGGGCTCGGTTGGCTACACCTTC. This encodes CASSLSPGGSVGYTF.

The chain combines TRBV7-6 with TRBJ2-1, with 7 bases that match TRBD2. This CDR3 is built from 17 residues. V gave up 0 bases and J gave up 0 bases; unmatched junction bases: 5. CDR1 SGHVS and CDR2 FNYEAQ come from the germline V gene. The CDR3 DNA sequence: TGTGCCAGCAGCTTAGCGCGTGCGGGAGTCTCCTACAATGAGCAGTTCTTC. This codes for CASSLARAGVSYNEQFF. The full variable domain, rest sourced from reference TRBV7-6 and TRBJ2-1, is GAGVSQSPRYKVTKRGQDVALRCDPISGHVSLYWYRQALGQGPEFLTYFNYEAQQDKSGLPNDRFSAERPEGSISTLTIQRTEQRDSAMYRCASSLARAGVSYNEQFFGPGTRLTVL.

This chain links TRBV2 with TRBJ2-4; D gene uncertain. V was clipped by 0 bases and J by 9 bases, with 15 bases between them. The CDR3 runs 15 residues. CDR1 and CDR2 from the germline V gene are SNHLY and FYNNEI. The CDR3 nucleotides are TGTGCCAGCAGTGAAGCGAGTCGCACGTACGGCATTCAGTACTTC. It specifies CASSEASRTYGIQYF.

The rearrangement uses TRBV19 and TRBJ1-2, with TRBD1 matching over 12 bases. CDR1 and CDR2 from the germline V gene are LNHDA and SQIVND (reference sequence). The CDR3 runs 17 residues. The V gene end was trimmed by 4 bases and the J gene end by 4 bases; junction bases not matched to a gene: 10. The CDR3 DNA follows: TGTGCCAGTAGTAGGCCGGGACAGGGGGCGTCGGGCTATGGCTACACCTTC. This sequence encodes CASSRPGQGASGYGYTF. The whole variable domain, remainder taken from reference TRBV19 and TRBJ1-2, is DGGITQSPKYLFRKEGQNVTLSCEQNLNHDAMYWYRQDPGQGLRLIYYSQIVNDFQKGDIAEGYSVSREKKESFPLTVTSAQKNPTAFYLCASSRPGQGASGYGYTFGSGTRLTVV.

The gene calls are TRBV5-1 and TRBJ2-3, with 11 nucleotides matching TRBD2. The germline V gene has CDR1 SGHRS and CDR2 YFSETQ. This CDR3 spans 16 amino acids. V lost 4 bases and J lost 6; bases outside the gene matches: 10. The CDR3 loop reads CASSTGTSGPFDTQYF. The CDR3 DNA reads TGCGCCAGCAGCACTGGGACTAGCGGCCCGTTTGATACGCAGTATTTT.

V and J are TRBV5-1 and TRBJ2-3, with 10 nucleotides matching TRBD2. CDR1 and CDR2 from the germline V gene are SGHRS and YFSETQ. This CDR3 is built from 16 residues. The junction had 11 bases not matched to a gene; V was cut back by 7 bases and J by 3 bases. This CDR3 reads CASGPPSGSITDTQYF. In nucleotides, the CDR3 is TGCGCCAGCGGGCCCCCTAGCGGGAGTATTACAGATACGCAGTATTTT.

Only one count was recorded for this clone. The chain is built from TRBV28 and TRBJ2-3, with 13 bases aligning to TRBD2. The CDR3 covers 21 residues. J lost 0 bases, V lost 6 bases, and 18 bases had no gene match. Germline V gene lookup returns CDR1 MDHEN and CDR2 SYDVKM. The CDR3 DNA follows: TGTGCCAGCAGAACATCTGAGATCAGGACTAGCGGGGGCCCTAGCACAGATACGCAGTATTTT. The encoded protein is CASRTSEIRTSGGPSTDTQYF.

The chain uses TRBV27 and TRBJ2-5; 8 bases map to TRBD2. The CDR3 spans 16 residues. The germline V gene encodes CDR1 MNHEY and CDR2 SMNVEV (reference sequence). The V segment lost 6 bases and the J segment 2 bases; nucleotides outside the gene matches: 11. The CDR3 region has the DNA TGTGCCAGCAGGGCCCTCTTAGCGGGAATACAAGAGACCCAGTACTTC. Encoded protein: CASRALLAGIQETQYF.

The V call is TRBV4-2, the J call TRBJ2-1; 10 bases match TRBD2. V was clipped by 4 bases and J by 5 bases; unmatched bases: 8. The CDR3 is 16 residues long. In germline, CDR1 is LGHNA, CDR2 YNFKEQ. CDR3 DNA sequence: TGTGCCAGCAGCCCTAGACTAGCGGGTTACGACAATGAGCAGTTCTTC. Translated, it gives CASSPRLAGYDNEQFF.

V and J are TRBV5-1 and TRBJ2-7; 8 nucleotides line up with TRBD2. Germline CDR1 reads SGHRS; CDR2 reads YFSETQ. Trimming at V came to 0 bases and at J to 3 bases, leaving 5 bases not matched to a gene. This CDR3 has 15 residues. CDR3 in amino acids: CASSLGIAGNYEQYF. The CDR3 DNA follows: TGCGCCAGCAGCTTGGGGATAGCGGGAAACTACGAGCAGTACTTC. Based on the CDR3 plus reference TRBV5-1 and TRBJ2-7, the full variable domain is KAGVTQTPRYLIKTRGQQVTLSCSPISGHRSVSWYQQTPGQGLQFLFEYFSETQRNKGNFPGRFSGRQFSNSRSEMNVSTLELGDSALYLCASSLGIAGNYEQYFGPGTRLTVT.